This is a list of T cell receptor beta chains from one sample in a study of beta chain features in type 1 diabetes. Some clones are missing from TCRdb's copy, which holds only in-frame ones; the method was immunoSEQ multiplex PCR. The data show some 45,000 clones, with around 50% seen just once and around 2.1% held by the top ten. The sample comprised Tregs from blood. The receptors were sampled from a woman aged 18-30 years in good health. The CDR3 runs from the conserved cysteine through the conserved F or W. The D gene is left open where the match is weak. Not all rows give a size; the values are once, few, many and, for expanded clones, a class.

v_call: TRBV2; clone_size: few; d_call: TRBD2; j_call: TRBJ2-1; cdr3_aa: CASSGTSGGNEQFF; cdr3_nt: TGTGCCAGCAGCGGGACTAGCGGGGGCAATGAGCAGTTCTTC
v_call: TRBV5-6; clone_size: few; d_call: TRBD2; j_call: TRBJ2-7; cdr3_aa: CASSLLASGRAAYEQYF; cdr3_nt: TGTGCCAGCAGCTTGCTTGCTAGCGGGAGGGCCGCCTACGAGCAGTACTTC
v_call: TRBV6-1; clone_size: -; d_call: -; j_call: TRBJ2-7; cdr3_aa: CASRGDTTPPQF; cdr3_nt: TGTGCCAGCAGGGGGGACACTACCCCGCCCCAGTTC
v_call: TRBV29-1; clone_size: -; d_call: -; j_call: TRBJ1-5; cdr3_aa: CSVPSGSNQPQHF; cdr3_nt: TGCAGCGTTCCGTCAGGTTCTAATCAGCCCCAGCATTTT
v_call: TRBV7-9; clone_size: -; d_call: -; j_call: TRBJ2-1; cdr3_aa: CASSLVGNNHNEQFF; cdr3_nt: TGTGCCAGCAGCTTAGTCGGGAACAATCACAATGAGCAGTTCTTC
v_call: TRBV6-5; clone_size: -; d_call: -; j_call: TRBJ2-4; cdr3_aa: CASSYDQGNIQYF; cdr3_nt: TGTGCCAGCAGTTACGATCAGGGAAACATTCAGTACTTC
v_call: TRBV5-1; clone_size: once; d_call: -; j_call: TRBJ2-2; cdr3_aa: CASSSNTLTGELFF; cdr3_nt: TGCGCCAGCAGCTCCAACACGCTCACCGGGGAGCTGTTTTTT
v_call: TRBV18; clone_size: few; d_call: -; j_call: TRBJ1-2; cdr3_aa: CASSPGRDPRAGYTF; cdr3_nt: TGTGCCAGCTCACCAGGTAGAGACCCCAGGGCTGGCTACACCTTC
v_call: TRBV29-1; clone_size: -; d_call: TRBD2; j_call: TRBJ2-5; cdr3_aa: CSVRRGREETQYF; cdr3_nt: TGCAGCGTTCGCCGCGGGAGGGAAGAGACCCAGTACTTC
v_call: TRBV29-1; clone_size: -; d_call: -; j_call: TRBJ1-4; cdr3_aa: CSVETGGRSFVGSWEKLFF; cdr3_nt: TGCAGCGTTGAGACGGGGGGAAGGAGTTTTGTGGGGTCGTGGGAAAAACTGTTTTTT
v_call: TRBV7-2; clone_size: -; d_call: -; j_call: TRBJ2-3; cdr3_aa: CASSLVGTSADTQYF; cdr3_nt: TGTGCCAGCAGCTTAGTTGGGACAAGTGCAGATACGCAGTATTTT
v_call: TRBV6-4; clone_size: -; d_call: TRBD2; j_call: TRBJ2-1; cdr3_aa: CASSDSGSGGYNEQFF; cdr3_nt: TGTGCCAGCAGTGACTCAGGTAGCGGGGGGTACAATGAGCAGTTCTTC
v_call: TRBV11-2; clone_size: few; d_call: -; j_call: TRBJ2-1; cdr3_aa: CASSIPPYADIYNEQFF; cdr3_nt: TGTGCCAGCAGTATCCCTCCATACGCGGACATCTACAATGAGCAGTTCTTC
v_call: TRBV7-2; clone_size: once; d_call: -; j_call: TRBJ1-1; cdr3_aa: CASSFKGRGAEAFF; cdr3_nt: TGTGCCAGCAGCTTCAAGGGGCGTGGGGCTGAAGCTTTCTTT